Listed below are T cell receptor beta chains from one sample, sequenced in a study of OX40 agonist ivuxolimab in advanced cancers. Clones were sequenced by immunoSEQ multiplex PCR, and TCRdb holds only the in-frame ones, with some missing. The sample has 77,000 or so clones, 84% seen once. The sample in question was CD4+ or CD8+ T cells sorted from blood, obtained in a trial of the OX40 agonist ivuxolimab. These receptor sequences come from an adult with an advanced solid tumor such as melanoma, head and neck, liver or kidney cancer. Each CDR3 is given with its conserved first and last residue. Each record gives: V gene, CDR3 protein.

>TRBV28
CASRSRSPRDPQAPDTQYF
>TRBV7-2
CASSYTSSYEQYF
>TRBV28
CASSSSWGTGANVLTF
>TRBV5-1
CASSLGLGQGADTQYF
>TRBV7-2
CASSRAGGGETQYF
>TRBV27
CASSLLGQGGIIGANVLTF
>TRBV6-1
CASSLSTNSYNEQFF
>TRBV25-1
CASSAGTAFGETQYF
>TRBV29-1
CSVRENSYEQYF
>TRBV10-3
CAISETGGGDTIYF
>TRBV9
CASSVDPGTSGGADTQYF
>TRBV9
CASSVATGQGRNEQFF
>TRBV2
CASSTGGTEAFF
>TRBV7-2
CASSFQGSNEKLFF
>TRBV27
CASSFRDSGAYGYTF
>TRBV7-9
CASSASVNTEAFF
>TRBV4-1
CASSQVGSGETYEQYF
>TRBV7-9
CASSLVSGNEKLFF
>TRBV9
CASKRDTGELFF
>TRBV2
CAASMVQGLSTRQYF
>TRBV4-3
CASSQVVRQEVTEAFF
>TRBV10-3
CAIRDSTGGTEAFF
>TRBV5-8
CASSTGQGPGELFF
>TRBV2
CASSYDRAWGTEAFF